Each of the 24 T cell receptor beta chains below was sequenced from the same sample in a study of blood T cell repertoires in COVID-19. Repertoires were generated with immunoSEQ multiplex PCR, while TCRdb's copy carries only in-frame clones and drops some. This sample carries some 220,000 clones, more than 75% of them seen once, and the ten largest clones take about 13%. The sequenced material came from peripheral blood. The receptors derive from a human donor in a cohort sampled during active COVID-19.

The chain uses TRBV9 and TRBJ1-4; D is ambiguous. V lost 4 bases and J lost 6, with 10 bases in between. The CDR3 spans 13 residues. Looked up from germline, CDR1 is SGDLS and CDR2 is YYNGEE. The chain's CDR3 is CASSNPADEKLFF. The CDR3 coding sequence is TGTGCCAGCAGCAACCCGGCGGATGAAAAACTGTTTTTT.

The rearrangement links TRBV7-3 to TRBJ1-2; TRBD1 matches at 10 bases. Germline loops: CDR1 SGHTA, CDR2 FQGTGA. The CDR3 runs 14 residues. Unmatched junction bases numbered 5, after V lost 5 bases and J lost 5 bases. The CDR3 DNA follows: TGTGCCAGCAGCCCCGGGACAGGGGAGTATGGCTACACCTTC. Protein product: CASSPGTGEYGYTF.

V gene TRBV6-5 combines with J gene TRBJ1-1; no definite D call. This CDR3 has 13 residues. Germline V gene sequence: CDR1 MNHEY, CDR2 SVGAGI. Trimming removed 9 bases at V and 1 base at J, with 12 bases between. CDR3 sequence: CASLEVGNTEAFF. CDR3 nucleotides: TGTGCCAGTCTAGAGGTAGGGAACACTGAAGCTTTCTTT.

The CDR3 nucleotides read TGTGCCAGCTCACCGGTTCCCGGGACAGGGGGGGTTGAGCAGTTCTTC. This codes for CASSPVPGTGGVEQFF. The chain combines TRBV18 with TRBJ2-1, with 11 bases identical to TRBD1. This CDR3 spans 16 amino acids. The J segment lost 9 bases and the V segment lost 3 bases, leaving 10 bases of the junction unmatched. Germline V gene sequence: CDR1 KGHSH, CDR2 LQKENI.

The sample holds one count of this clone. This chain joins TRBV7-2 and TRBJ1-1; unclear D gene. CDR1 is SGHTA, CDR2 FQGNSA, per germline. The CDR3 is made up of 14 amino acids. Trimming removed 5 bases from V and 5 bases from J, with 15 bases in between. The CDR3 sequence: CASSGVGWRTEAFF. The CDR3 DNA sequence: TGTGCCAGCAGCGGGGTTGGGTGGAGGACTGAAGCTTTCTTT. Together with reference TRBV7-2 and TRBJ1-1, the CDR3 gives the full variable domain: GAGVSQSPSNKVTEKGKDVELRCDPISGHTALYWYRQSLGQGLEFLIYFQGNSAPDKSGLPSDRFSAERTGGSVSTLTIQRTQQEDSAVYLCASSGVGWRTEAFFGQGTRLTVV.

This clone was observed a single time. The J gene is TRBJ1-2, the V gene TRBV6-5, with 9 bases identical to TRBD1. The CDR3 has 12 residues. Per the germline V gene, CDR1 is MNHEY and CDR2 is SVGAGI. V trimming: 8 bases; J trimming: 5 bases; junction bases outside the gene matches: 3. The CDR3 spells CASHGQGYGYTF. In DNA form, the CDR3 reads TGTGCCAGCCACGGACAGGGGTATGGCTACACCTTC.

The chain is built from TRBV10-3 and TRBJ1-5, with D tentatively TRBD1 (5 bases). Trimming stripped 6 bases from V and 7 bases from J, with 13 bases between. In germline, CDR1 is ENHRY, CDR2 SYGVKD. CDR3 length: 13 residues. The CDR3 DNA reads as TGTGCCATCAGCCCTACGTGGGGCCAGCCCCAGCATTTT. It yields the protein CAISPTWGQPQHF.

CDR3 loop: CASSQGTGGLNTEAFF. Here the CDR3 DNA reads TGTGCCAGCAGTCAAGGGACAGGTGGATTGAACACTGAAGCTTTCTTT. The chain is built from TRBV28 and TRBJ1-1, with 8 bases matching TRBD1. V was clipped by 5 bases and J by 0 bases; unmatched bases: 8. The CDR3 contains 16 residues. Germline CDR1 and CDR2: MDHEN and SYDVKM.

The chain has TRBV7-2 and TRBJ2-5, with D maybe TRBD2 (5 bases). The V gene lost 5 bases and the J gene lost 5 bases, with 27 bases spanning the gap. CDR1 and CDR2 (germline): SGHTA, FQGNSA. CDR3 length: 18 residues. The CDR3 loop is CASSGFSPGGFLPETQYF. The CDR3 nucleotides read TGTGCCAGCAGCGGATTCTCCCCTGGCGGGTTTTTGCCGGAGACCCAGTACTTC.

The J gene is TRBJ1-1, the V gene TRBV19; no firm D call. V was cut by 7 bases and J by 6 bases, with 12 bases left in between. Germline V gene sequence: CDR1 LNHDA, CDR2 SQIVND (reference sequence). This CDR3 is 12 amino acids long. For the CDR3, the DNA is TGTGCCAGTACCCCAAGGAGCTCTGAAGCTTTCTTT. It encodes CASTPRSSEAFF.

J is TRBJ1-1 and V is TRBV2; D gene unclear. CDR3 size: 11 residues. Germline V gene data show CDR1 as SNHLY and CDR2 as FYNNEI. V was shortened by 8 bases and J by 11 bases, with 15 bases between the two germline ends. CDR3 in DNA: TGTGCCAGCGGGCGGTCGAGAGGGGCTTTCTTT. Translating it yields CASGRSRGAFF.

The chain carries TRBV6-5 and TRBJ1-2, with TRBD1 matching 8 bases. V lost 6 bases to trimming and J lost 0 bases; unmatched junction nucleotides: 9. CDR1 is MNHEY and CDR2 is SVGAGI in the germline V gene. The CDR3 consists of 16 residues. CDR3 nucleotide sequence: TGTGCCAGCAGATACGGTCAGGGGGCAGCTAACTATGGCTACACCTTC. This encodes CASRYGQGAANYGYTF.

V usage is TRBV19 and J usage is TRBJ1-2; TRBD1 aligns across 8 bases. The germline V gene encodes CDR1 LNHDA and CDR2 SQIVND (reference sequence). CDR3 length equals 14 residues. The V gene end was trimmed by 4 bases and the J gene end by 2 bases; junction bases not matched to a gene: 3. The CDR3: CASSSDRGNYGYTF. The DNA for the CDR3 is TGTGCCAGTAGTAGCGACAGGGGAAACTATGGCTACACCTTC. The full variable domain, with the rest looked up from reference TRBV19 and TRBJ1-2, is DGGITQSPKYLFRKEGQNVTLSCEQNLNHDAMYWYRQDPGQGLRLIYYSQIVNDFQKGDIAEGYSVSREKKESFPLTVTSAQKNPTAFYLCASSSDRGNYGYTFGSGTRLTVV.

The chain uses TRBV24-1 and TRBJ2-3; a possible D gene is TRBD2 (6 bases). Germline V CDR1 and CDR2: KGHDR, SFDVKD. CDR3 length: 14 residues. V lost 2 bases, J lost 4 bases, and 9 bases lay in between. Written as DNA, the CDR3 is TGTGCCACCAGTGATTCGGGACTTCCAGATACGCAGTATTTT. Its protein is CATSDSGLPDTQYF.

The chain employs TRBV7-9 and TRBJ2-5; D might be TRBD2 (6 bases). V was pared by 1 base and J by 0 bases, with 6 bases between. The CDR3 has 14 residues. The germline V gene encodes CDR1 SEHNR and CDR2 FQNEAQ (reference sequence). The CDR3 bases are TGTGCCAGCAGCTTAGGGGACTACCAAGAGACCCAGTACTTC. Residues: CASSLGDYQETQYF.

The rearrangement joins TRBV19 to TRBJ1-2; TRBD1 aligns across 8 bases. With V trimmed by 5 bases and J by 3 bases, 5 bases remained unmatched. The germline V gene encodes CDR1 LNHDA and CDR2 SQIVND (reference sequence). CDR3 size: 14 residues. The CDR3: CASSPRTGHYGYTF. CDR3 nucleotides: TGTGCCAGTAGTCCTCGGACAGGGCACTATGGCTACACCTTC.

The chain employs TRBV28 and TRBJ1-3; D possibly corresponds to TRBD1 (5 bases). Germline V CDR1 and CDR2: MDHEN, SYDVKM. This CDR3 is built from 16 residues. Written as DNA, the CDR3 is TGTGCTTCCACCCCGGGGGGGGGAATGGGACGAAACACCATATATTTT. The encoded protein is CASTPGGGMGRNTIYF.

The chain links TRBV28 to TRBJ1-1, with unresolved D. Per germline, CDR1 MDHEN and CDR2 SYDVKM. Trimming took 5 bases from V and 4 from J, leaving 20 bases between them. The length of the CDR3 is 16 residues. The CDR3 loop is CASSPLGRGLGTEAFF. CDR3 nucleotide sequence: TGTGCCAGCAGTCCCCTGGGCCGCGGGCTAGGCACTGAAGCTTTCTTT.

This chain links TRBV7-2 with TRBJ2-3, with 10 bases that match TRBD2. CDR1 and CDR2 (germline): SGHTA, FQGNSA. V lost 4 bases to trimming and J lost 6 bases; unmatched junction nucleotides: 7. The CDR3 extends over 15 amino acids. CDR3 amino acids: CASSSMGLASDTQYF. Written as DNA, the CDR3 is TGTGCCAGCAGCTCAATGGGACTAGCGAGCGATACGCAGTATTTT.

The chain employs TRBV10-3 and TRBJ2-3, with 9 bases that match TRBD2. The germline V gene encodes CDR1 ENHRY and CDR2 SYGVKD. The CDR3 is 15 residues long. V gave up 4 bases and J gave up 4 bases; unmatched junction bases: 6. The CDR3 spells CAISGNSGGADTQYF. The CDR3, as DNA: TGTGCCATCAGTGGGAATAGCGGGGGTGCAGATACGCAGTATTTT.

A note on this clone: The same CDR3 also results from other DNA sequences found in this sample. The chain uses TRBV11-2 and TRBJ2-7; D perhaps matches TRBD2 (5 bases). CDR1 and CDR2 from the germline V gene are SGHAT and FQNNGV. The V end was cut by 3 bases, the J end by 4 bases, with 10 bases between. CDR3 length equals 13 residues. As DNA, the CDR3 is TGTGCCAGCAGCTTTGGGAGCCTATACGAGCAGTACTTC. Amino acid sequence: CASSFGSLYEQYF.

This clone came up a few times. The rearrangement uses TRBV5-4 and TRBJ1-2; TRBD1 might be the D (5 bases). Germline V gene lookup returns CDR1 SGHNT and CDR2 YYREEE (reference sequence). Trimming shortened V by 4 bases and J by 4 bases, and 20 bases separated the two germline ends. This CDR3 contains 16 residues. The CDR3 loop reads CASSPRGGEAIYGYTF. CDR3 nucleotide sequence: TGTGCCAGCAGCCCCCGGGGGGGGGAAGCTATCTATGGCTACACCTTC.

The table lists this clone with a few counts. The chain joins TRBV5-4 to TRBJ1-1; 7 nucleotides align to TRBD1. V lost 4 bases, J lost 6 bases, and 12 bases stayed unmatched. The CDR3 has 15 amino acids. Germline loops: CDR1 SGHNT, CDR2 YYREEE (reference sequence). The CDR3 DNA reads as TGTGCCAGCAGCAGGAAGGGGGCTGGTTCAGCTGAAGCTTTCTTT. It translates to CASSRKGAGSAEAFF.

V is TRBV25-1 and J is TRBJ2-7, with D possibly being TRBD2 (5 bases). The CDR3 loop spans 13 amino acids. Trimming took off 3 bases at V and 9 bases at J, with 15 bases between the two ends. Germline lookup yields CDR1 MGHDK and CDR2 SYGVNS. The CDR3: CASSEKREGVQYF. CDR3 DNA sequence: TGTGCCAGCAGTGAGAAACGGGAAGGAGTGCAGTACTTC.